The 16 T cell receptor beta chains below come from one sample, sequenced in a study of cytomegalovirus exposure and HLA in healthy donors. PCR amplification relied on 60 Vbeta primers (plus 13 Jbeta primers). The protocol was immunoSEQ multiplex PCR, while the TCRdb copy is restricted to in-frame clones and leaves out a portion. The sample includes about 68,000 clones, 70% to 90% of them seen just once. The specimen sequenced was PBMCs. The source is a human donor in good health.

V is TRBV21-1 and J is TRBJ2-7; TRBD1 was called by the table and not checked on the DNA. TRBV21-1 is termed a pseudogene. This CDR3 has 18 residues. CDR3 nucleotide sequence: TGTGCCAGCAGCAAAGGCAAGTCGGACAGGGGGCGTAGTAACGAGCAGTACTTC. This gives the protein CASSKGKSDRGRSNEQYF.

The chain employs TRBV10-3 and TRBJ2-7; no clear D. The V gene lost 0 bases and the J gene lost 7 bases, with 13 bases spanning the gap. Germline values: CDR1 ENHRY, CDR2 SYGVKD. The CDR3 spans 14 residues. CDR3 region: CAISESSGFGEQYF. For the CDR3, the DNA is TGTGCCATCAGTGAGTCGAGTGGGTTCGGGGAGCAGTACTTC.

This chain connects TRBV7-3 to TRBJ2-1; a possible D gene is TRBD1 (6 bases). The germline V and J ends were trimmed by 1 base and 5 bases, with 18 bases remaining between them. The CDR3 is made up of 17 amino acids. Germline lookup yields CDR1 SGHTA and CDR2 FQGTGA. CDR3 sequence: CASSLISRQGFDNEQFF. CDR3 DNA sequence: TGTGCCAGCAGCTTAATCAGCCGTCAGGGGTTCGACAATGAGCAGTTCTTC.

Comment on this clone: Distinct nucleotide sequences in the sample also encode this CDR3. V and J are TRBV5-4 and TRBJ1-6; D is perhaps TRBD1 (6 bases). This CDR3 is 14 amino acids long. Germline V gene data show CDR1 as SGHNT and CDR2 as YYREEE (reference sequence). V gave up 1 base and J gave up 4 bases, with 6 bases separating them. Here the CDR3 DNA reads TGTGCCAGCAGCTTGACAGGGTATAATTCACCCCTCCACTTT. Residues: CASSLTGYNSPLHF.

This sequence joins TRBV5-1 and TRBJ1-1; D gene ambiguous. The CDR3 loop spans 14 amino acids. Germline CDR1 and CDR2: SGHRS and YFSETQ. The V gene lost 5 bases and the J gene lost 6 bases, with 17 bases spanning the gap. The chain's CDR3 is CASREVVGDSEAFF. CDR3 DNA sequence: TGCGCCAGCAGGGAGGTGGTAGGAGATTCTGAAGCTTTCTTT.

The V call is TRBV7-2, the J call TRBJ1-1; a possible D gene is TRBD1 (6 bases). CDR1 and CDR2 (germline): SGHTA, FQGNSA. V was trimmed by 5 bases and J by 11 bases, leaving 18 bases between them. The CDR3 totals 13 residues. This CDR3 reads CASSERQAAAAFF. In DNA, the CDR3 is TGTGCCAGCAGCGAACGACAGGCAGCAGCGGCTTTCTTT.

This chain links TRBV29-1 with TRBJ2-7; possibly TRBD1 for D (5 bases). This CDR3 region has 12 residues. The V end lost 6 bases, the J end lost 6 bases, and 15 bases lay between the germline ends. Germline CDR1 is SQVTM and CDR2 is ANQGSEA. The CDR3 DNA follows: TGCAGCGTGGAGATTACAGGATGCGAGCAGTACTTC. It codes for CSVEITGCEQYF.

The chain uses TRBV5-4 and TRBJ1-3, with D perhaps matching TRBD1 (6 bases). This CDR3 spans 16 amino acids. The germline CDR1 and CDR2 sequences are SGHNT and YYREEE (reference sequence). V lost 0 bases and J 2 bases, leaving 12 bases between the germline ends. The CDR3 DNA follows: TGTGCCAGCAGCTTGGATCAGGGGATGGCTGGAAACACCATATATTTT. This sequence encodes CASSLDQGMAGNTIYF.

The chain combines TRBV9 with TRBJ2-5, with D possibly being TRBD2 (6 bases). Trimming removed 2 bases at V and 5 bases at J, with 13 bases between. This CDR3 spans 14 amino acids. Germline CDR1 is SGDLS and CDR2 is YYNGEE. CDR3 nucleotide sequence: TGTGCCAGCAGCGTGGGCAGGGAGGAGGAGACCCAGTACTTC. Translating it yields CASSVGREEETQYF. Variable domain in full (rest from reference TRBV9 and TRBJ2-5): DSGVTQTPKHLITATGQRVTLRCSPRSGDLSVYWYQQSLDQGLQFLIQYYNGEERAKGNILERFSAQQFPDLHSELNLSSLELGDSALYFCASSVGREEETQYFGPGTRLLVL.

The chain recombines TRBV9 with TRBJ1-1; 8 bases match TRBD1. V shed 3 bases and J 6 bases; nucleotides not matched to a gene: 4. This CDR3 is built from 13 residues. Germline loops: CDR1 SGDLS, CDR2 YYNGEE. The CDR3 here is CASSEGQVSEAFF. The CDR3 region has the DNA TGTGCCAGCAGCGAGGGACAGGTCTCTGAAGCTTTCTTT.

The CDR3 DNA reads as TGTGCCAGCAGCCCCGGGGGGGCTGGGGCGGCTTTCTTT. Translated: CASSPGGAGAAFF. This chain joins TRBV5-4 and TRBJ1-1, with a weak D call TRBD1 (6 bases). Germline loops: CDR1 SGHNT, CDR2 YYREEE (reference sequence). The V and J ends lost 4 bases and 11 bases respectively, with 18 bases between them. The CDR3 is 13 amino acids. Supplemented by reference TRBV5-4 and TRBJ1-1, the full variable domain reads ETGVTQSPTHLIKTRGQQVTLRCSSQSGHNTVSWYQQALGQGPQFIFQYYREEENGRGNFPPRFSGLQFPNYSSELNVNALELDDSALYLCASSPGGAGAAFFGQGTRLTVV.

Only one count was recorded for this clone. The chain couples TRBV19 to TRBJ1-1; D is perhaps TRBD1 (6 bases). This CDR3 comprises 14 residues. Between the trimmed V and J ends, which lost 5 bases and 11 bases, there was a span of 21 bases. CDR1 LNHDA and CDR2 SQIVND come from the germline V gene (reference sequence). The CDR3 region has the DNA TGTGCCAGTAGTCCCCAGCACCACTCGAGGGGGGCTTTCTTT. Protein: CASSPQHHSRGAFF.

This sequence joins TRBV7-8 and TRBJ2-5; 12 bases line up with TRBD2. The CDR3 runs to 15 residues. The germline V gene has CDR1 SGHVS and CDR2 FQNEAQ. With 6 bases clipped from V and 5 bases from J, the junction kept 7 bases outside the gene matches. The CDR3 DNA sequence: TGTGCCAGCAGATCTAGCGGGGGGGCGGGGGAGACCCAGTACTTC. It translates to CASRSSGGAGETQYF.

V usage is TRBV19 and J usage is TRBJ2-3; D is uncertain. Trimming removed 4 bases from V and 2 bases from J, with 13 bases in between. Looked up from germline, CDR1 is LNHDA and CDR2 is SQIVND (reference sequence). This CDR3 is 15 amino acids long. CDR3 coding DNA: TGTGCCAGTAGTACCCAGACTGGATACACAGATACGCAGTATTTT. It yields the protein CASSTQTGYTDTQYF.

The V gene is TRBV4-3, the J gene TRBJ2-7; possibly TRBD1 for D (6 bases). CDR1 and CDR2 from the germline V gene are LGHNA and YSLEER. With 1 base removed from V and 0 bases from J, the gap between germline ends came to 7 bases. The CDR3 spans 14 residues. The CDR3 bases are TGCGCCAGCAGCCAAGGGACAGACTCCTACGAGCAGTACTTC. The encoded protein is CASSQGTDSYEQYF.

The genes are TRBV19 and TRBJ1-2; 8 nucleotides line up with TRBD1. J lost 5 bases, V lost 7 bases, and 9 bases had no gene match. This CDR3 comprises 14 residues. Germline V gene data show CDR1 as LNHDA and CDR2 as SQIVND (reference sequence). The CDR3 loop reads CASNLGQGNYGYTF. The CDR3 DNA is TGTGCCAGTAACCTCGGACAGGGCAATTATGGCTACACCTTC.